This record looks at one T cell receptor (beta chain) sequence and its context. Antigen: not known. TCRdb analysed the 5' RACE reads with MiXCR anew, one entry per CDR3 protein. Seen here are under 45,000 distinct CDR3 sequences, less than 25% observed once, and the top ten hold approximately 4.1%. The sorted Tregs were CD4+CD25+CD127-/low cells. This CDR3 is built from 15 residues. The junction had 12 bases not matched to a gene; V was cut back by 4 bases and J by 7 bases. Germline V gene lookup returns CDR1 SGHRS and CDR2 YFSETQ. Regarding the study as a whole: In terms of TCR gene usage, tumor memory CD4+ T cells clustered together with blood and lymph node memory CD4+ cells, as well as with lymph node naive CD4+ cells.

This clonotype originated in a female donor with breast cancer. Sequencing was carried out using Tregs sorted from blood. The chain carries TRBV5-1 and TRBJ1-1; 8 nucleotides line up with TRBD1. CDR3 loop: CASSPGTGLNLEAFF. The CDR3, as DNA: TGCGCCAGCAGCCCCGGGACAGGCTTAAACCTTGAAGCTTTCTTT.